This T cell receptor beta chain was recovered during a study of blood T cell repertoires in COVID-19. Study information: The origin of the acute and convalescent COVID-19 samples was the United States, Italy and Spain. Sample material is recorded as cDNA or gDNA derived from T cells, B-cell-depleted T cells, or PBMCs.

Seattle researchers signed up patients amid active infection and tracked them longitudinally. Germline lookup yields CDR1 SGHAT and CDR2 FQNNGV. This CDR3 is built from 17 residues. Trimming shortened V by 0 bases and J by 4 bases, and 16 bases separated the two germline ends. Under the authors' procedure: Nucleated cell number was recorded as an estimate derived from reference gene primer amplification. The protocol was immunoSEQ multiplex PCR, while the TCRdb copy is restricted to in-frame clones and leaves out a portion. The V and J calls and clone size come from that table; D and trimming were worked out from the DNA. The sample has about 300,000 clones; roughly 83% are singletons.

The J gene is TRBJ1-3, the V gene TRBV11-2; maybe TRBD1 (5 bases). The sequence came from a human donor with COVID-19, enrolled during active disease. The donor label of this sample is uncertain. The sample was peripheral blood. CDR3: CASSLERSGGIGNTIYF. CDR3 coding DNA: TGTGCCAGCAGCTTAGAAAGGTCCGGGGGGATCGGAAACACCATATATTTT.